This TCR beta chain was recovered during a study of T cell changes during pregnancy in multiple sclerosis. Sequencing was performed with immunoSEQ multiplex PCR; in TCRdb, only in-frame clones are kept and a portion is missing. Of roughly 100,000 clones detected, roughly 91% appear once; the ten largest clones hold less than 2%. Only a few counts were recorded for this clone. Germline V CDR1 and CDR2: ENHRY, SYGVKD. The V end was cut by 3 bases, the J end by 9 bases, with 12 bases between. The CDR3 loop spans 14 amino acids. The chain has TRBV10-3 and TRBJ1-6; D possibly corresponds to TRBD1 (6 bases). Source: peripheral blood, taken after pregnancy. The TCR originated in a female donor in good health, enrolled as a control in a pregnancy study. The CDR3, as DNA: TGTGCCATCAGTGATCGGGACACCCTTTCACCCCTCCACTTT. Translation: CAISDRDTLSPLHF.